The 20 T cell receptor beta chains below were found in one sample sequenced in a study of somatic reversion in DOCK8 deficiency (dated by TCRdb to the early 2020s). The library was prepared using multiplex PCR. TCRdb records Illumina MiSeq as the sequencer. Using EuroClonality-NGS primers, the TRB libraries were generated through a one-step amplicon PCR run on approximately 100 ng genomic DNA. TCRdb reworked the public reads: Q25 trimming with fastp, MiXCR clone assembly, productive beta chains retained. Entries are consolidated by CDR3 protein sequence, retaining the most common genes and DNA. The sample table shows 450 to 600 distinct CDR3 sequences, and around 20% are seen once. The ten largest account for about 50% of the sample. Specimen: peripheral blood. The label giving this sample's cell subset or site can be read as: DOCK8-deficient patient with somatic reversion. The receptors shown here come from a human donor with DOCK8 deficiency.

The sample holds a few counts of this clonotype. The chain employs TRBV11-2 and TRBJ2-1; D might be TRBD1 or TRBD2, each matching 5 bases. The CDR3 runs 15 residues. CDR1 SGHAT and CDR2 FQNNGV come from the germline V gene. The V end was cut by 4 bases, the J end by 2 bases, with 12 bases between. This chain's CDR3 is CASSYEGITYNEQFF. The CDR3 bases are TGTGCCAGCAGCTACGAGGGGATCACCTACAATGAGCAGTTCTTC. The full variable domain, its missing parts supplied by reference TRBV11-2 and TRBJ2-1, is EAGVAQSPRYKIIEKRQSVAFWCNPISGHATLYWYQQILGQGPKLLIQFQNNGVVDDSQLPKDRFSAERLKGVDSTLKIQPAKLEDSAVYLCASSYEGITYNEQFFGPGTRLTVL.

This clonotype ranks as large. The chain recombines TRBV19 with TRBJ1-2; 8 bases map to TRBD1. There are 18 residues in the CDR3. V was clipped by 2 bases and J by 5 bases; unmatched bases: 16. Germline CDR1 reads LNHDA; CDR2 reads SQIVND (reference sequence). The CDR3 is CASSISLTGGTFGYGYTF. The CDR3 bases are TGTGCCAGTAGTATAAGTTTAACAGGGGGGACATTTGGGTATGGCTACACCTTC.

By sample share, this clonotype is medium-sized. The chain combines TRBV12-3 or TRBV12-4 with TRBJ2-2; 12 nucleotides align to TRBD1. With V trimmed by 6 bases and J by 0 bases, 11 bases remained unmatched. The CDR3 extends over 19 amino acids. The DNA of the CDR3 is TGTGCCAGCAGAGAACTCGGGACAGGGGGCTATACGAACACCGGGGAGCTGTTTTTT. This codes for CASRELGTGGYTNTGELFF.

Concerning this clonotype itself: Germline and junction disagree at one end, which may indicate a read error. Here the CDR3 reads CSARDGGVEASF. The DNA of the CDR3 is TGCAGTGCTAGAGACGGCGGGGTTGAAGCTTCCTTT. V usage is TRBV20-1 and J usage is TRBJ1-1; D is uncertain. Germline lookup yields CDR1 DFQATT and CDR2 SNEGSKA (reference sequence). The CDR3 length is 12 residues.

The rearrangement links TRBV13 to TRBJ1-1; possible D gene TRBD1, 5 bases. Between the trimmed V and J ends, which lost 4 bases and 1 base, there was a span of 16 bases. This CDR3 has 16 amino acids. Germline V gene sequence: CDR1 PRHDT, CDR2 FYEKMQ (reference sequence). The CDR3 DNA reads as TGTGCCAGCAGCTGGTCGGTCGAAAGGGGGAACACTGAAGCTTTCTTT. Protein: CASSWSVERGNTEAFF.

By share, this clonotype ranks as large. J is TRBJ2-2 and V is TRBV20-1; D ambiguous. V lost 3 bases, J lost 7 bases, and 9 bases lay in between. The CDR3 runs to 12 residues. Germline V lookup: CDR1 DFQATT, CDR2 SNEGSKA (reference sequence). The CDR3 DNA reads as TGCAGTGCTAGGTCCCAGTTCGGGGAGCTGTTTTTT. It encodes CSARSQFGELFF.

This sequence joins TRBV10-1 and TRBJ2-7; 8 bases are shared with TRBD2. V was pared by 4 bases and J by 10 bases, with 9 bases of the junction left unmatched. The CDR3 totals 13 residues. Germline V CDR1 and CDR2: WNHNN, SYGVQD (reference sequence). The CDR3 region is CASSVLYLAGQYV. DNA of the CDR3: TGCGCCAGCAGTGTCCTCTATTTAGCGGGACAGTACGTC.

This chain joins TRBV5-1 and TRBJ2-1; D gene uncertain. Deletions cut 2 bases from V and 13 bases from J, with 19 bases between. From germline, CDR1 is SGHRS and CDR2 YFSETQ. This CDR3 is built from 14 residues. The CDR3 reads CASSLPETRPTQFF. The CDR3, as DNA: TGCGCCAGCAGCTTACCCGAAACCAGACCTACCCAGTTCTTC.

This clonotype was seen a few times. This chain joins TRBV20-1 and TRBJ2-1; TRBD2 matches at 12 bases. Germline V lookup: CDR1 DFQATT, CDR2 SNEGSKA (reference sequence). The CDR3 has 15 amino acids. After removal of 2 bases from V and 3 bases from J, the junction contained 2 bases not matched to a gene. The CDR3 spells CSARRTSGVYNEQFF. The CDR3 nucleotides are TGCAGTGCTAGAAGGACTAGCGGGGTCTACAATGAGCAGTTCTTC.

Only a few counts were recorded for this clonotype. This chain joins TRBV7-9 and TRBJ2-2; D not certain. Germline V lookup: CDR1 SEHNR, CDR2 FQNEAQ (reference sequence). The CDR3 runs to 15 residues. The V end lost 2 bases, the J end lost 3 bases, and 10 bases lay between the germline ends. CDR3 bases: TGTGCCAGCAGCTTACAACGGGCGGACACCGGGGAGCTGTTTTTT. Protein product: CASSLQRADTGELFF.

In the case of this clonotype: This CDR3 is missing its conserved last phenylalanine or tryptophan, likely due to a read error. The chain has TRBV7-9 and TRBJ1-1; no clear D. Per the germline V gene, CDR1 is SEHNR and CDR2 is FQNEAQ (reference sequence). Trimming shortened V by 6 bases and J by 4 bases, and 9 bases separated the two germline ends. The CDR3 length is 12 residues. CDR3 in amino acids: CASRWRGTEAFL. CDR3 DNA: TGTGCCAGCAGATGGCGGGGCACTGAAGCTTTCCTT.

The rearrangement uses TRBV28 and TRBJ1-2, with D maybe TRBD1 (5 bases). There are 11 residues in the CDR3. Germline assignment: CDR1 MDHEN and CDR2 SYDVKM. Deletions cut 5 bases from V and 13 bases from J, with 14 bases between. CDR3 coding DNA: TGTGCCAGCAGTAGGGGAGGCTCCTGCACCTTC. It yields the protein CASSRGGSCTF.

This clonotype was detected a few times. This chain uses TRBV12-3 or TRBV12-4 with TRBJ1-2; perhaps TRBD1 as D (6 bases). This CDR3 has 14 amino acids. The V and J ends lost 6 bases and 4 bases respectively, with 15 bases between them. In nucleotides, the CDR3 is TGTGCCAGCAGGTCCCCGTCGGGGGCCTATGGCTACACCTTC. Amino acid sequence: CASRSPSGAYGYTF.

By share, this clonotype ranks as large. The gene calls are TRBV19 and TRBJ1-1; D gene uncertain. With 9 bases removed from V and 4 bases from J, the gap between germline ends came to 9 bases. The CDR3 has 11 amino acids. CDR1 LNHDA and CDR2 SQIVND come from the germline V gene (reference sequence). CDR3 sequence (DNA): TGTGCCAGCATTAGGCGCACTGAAGCTTTCTTT. Translation gives CASIRRTEAFF.

By proportion, this clonotype is large (0.1 to 1%). The chain recombines TRBV5-6 with TRBJ2-1; 10 bases are shared with TRBD2. Per germline, CDR1 SGHDT and CDR2 YYEEEE. With 2 bases clipped from V and 9 bases from J, the junction kept 8 bases outside the gene matches. The CDR3 extends over 15 amino acids. The CDR3 DNA reads as TGTGCCAGCAGCTTTGGGACTAGCGATCGGGGTGAGCAGTTCTTC. Protein product: CASSFGTSDRGEQFF. Supplemented by reference TRBV5-6 and TRBJ2-1, the full variable domain reads DAGVTQSPTHLIKTRGQQVTLRCSPKSGHDTVSWYQQALGQGPQFIFQYYEEEERQRGNFPDRFSGHQFPNYSSELNVNALLLGDSALYLCASSFGTSDRGEQFFGPGTRLTVL.

A word on this clonotype: A much larger clone differs from this one at a single base, so this may be a read error. The chain combines TRBV7-9 with TRBJ2-7; 10 bases line up with TRBD1. CDR1 is SEHNR, CDR2 FQNEAQ, per germline (reference sequence). This CDR3 is built from 15 residues. The J segment lost 3 bases and the V segment lost 8 bases, leaving 10 bases of the junction unmatched. CDR3 nucleotide sequence: TGTGCCAGCGGGCTGACCGGGACAGGGGACTACGAGCAGTACTTC. Its protein product is CASGLTGTGDYEQYF.

V and J are TRBV6-1 and TRBJ2-1, with 9 bases lining up with TRBD2. The CDR3 runs to 15 residues. The V gene end was trimmed by 5 bases and the J gene end by 7 bases; junction bases not matched to a gene: 9. Looked up from germline, CDR1 is MNHNS and CDR2 is SASEGT. The CDR3 DNA sequence: TGTGCCAGCAGTATAAGTAGCGGGAGTGTGAATGAGCAGTTCTTC. Protein: CASSISSGSVNEQFF.

On this clonotype: A much larger clone differs by one base, so this may be a read error. The chain carries TRBV5-4 and TRBJ2-1; the match to TRBD2 covers 9 bases. Losses at the gene ends were 4 bases for V and 4 bases for J; bases not matched to a gene: 6. From germline, CDR1 is SGHNT and CDR2 YYREEE (reference sequence). The CDR3 totals 15 residues. DNA for the CDR3: TGTGCCAGCAGCCTCTGGACTAGCGAGTACAATGAGCAGTTCTTC. Its protein is CASSLWTSEYNEQFF.

This clonotype was counted between two and nine times. The rearrangement joins TRBV5-6 to TRBJ1-5; 8 nucleotides line up with TRBD1. V shed 4 bases, J shed 7 bases, and the junction held 7 bases outside the gene matches. This CDR3 is 14 amino acids long. The germline gives CDR1 SGHDT, CDR2 YYEEEE. CDR3 sequence: CASSHGQGGQPQHF. CDR3 nucleotide sequence: TGTGCCAGCAGCCACGGACAGGGTGGACAGCCCCAGCATTTT.

This clonotype has a single count. The chain employs TRBV24-1 and TRBJ2-1; 8 bases align to TRBD2. Germline V gene sequence: CDR1 KGHDR, CDR2 SFDVKD. The CDR3 is 17 residues long. With V trimmed by 4 bases and J by 8 bases, 15 bases remained unmatched. The CDR3: CATSDPGGAGRRDEQFF. As DNA, the CDR3 is TGTGCCACCAGTGACCCCGGGGGGGCGGGCCGGAGGGATGAGCAGTTCTTC.